These 17 T cell receptor beta chains came from one sample sequenced in a study of T cell repertoires in cytomegalovirus infection. MiXCR, run by TCRdb on the reads, gives a single entry per CDR3 protein. The table includes hundreds of thousands of distinct CDR3 sequences, around 9.6% detected once. The sample was PBMCs. The receptors derive from a human donor in good health (CMV status not recorded). Some clones in this sample may be carry-over from other donors' samples.

This clonotype came up many times. This chain links TRBV12-3 or TRBV12-4 with TRBJ1-5; TRBD1 matches at 7 bases. V gave up 5 bases and J gave up 5 bases; unmatched junction bases: 9. This CDR3 comprises 15 residues. CDR3 sequence (DNA): TGTGCCAGCAGTAGACAGGGTAGAAAGGATCAGCCCCAGCATTTT. Its translation is CASSRQGRKDQPQHF.

The V gene is TRBV12-3 or TRBV12-4, the J gene TRBJ2-3; D gene unclear. CDR3 size: 15 residues. Trimming removed 6 bases from V and 5 bases from J, with 18 bases in between. CDR3 coding DNA: TGTGCCAGCAGAATAACGTCAACGACGCGAGATACGCAGTATTTT. This encodes CASRITSTTRDTQYF.

This clonotype was counted between two and nine times. V gene TRBV29-1 combines with J gene TRBJ1-1; no firm D call. Deletions cut 6 bases from V and 4 bases from J, with 15 bases between. The CDR3 contains 13 residues. Germline V gene lookup returns CDR1 SQVTM and CDR2 ANQGSEA. The CDR3, as DNA: TGCAGCGTGAAACCTACGGGGTCCACTGAAGCTTTCTTT. Its protein product is CSVKPTGSTEAFF.

This clonotype was recorded at least ten times. The V gene is TRBV28, the J gene TRBJ1-1; 10 positions match TRBD1. This CDR3 spans 15 amino acids. The germline V gene has CDR1 MDHEN and CDR2 SYDVKM. Trimming took 3 bases from V and 3 from J; bases not matched to a gene: 4. The CDR3 region has the DNA TGTGCCAGCAGTTTCGGGGACAGGGGTCACACTGAAGCTTTCTTT. This encodes CASSFGDRGHTEAFF.

This clonotype was recorded at least ten times. The chain has TRBV3-1 and TRBJ1-1; 9 bases map to TRBD1. The CDR3 loop spans 14 amino acids. CDR1 is LGHDT, CDR2 YNNKEL, per germline (reference sequence). J was trimmed by 3 bases and V by 3 bases; bases with no gene match: 2. CDR3 loop: CASSHGDRDTEAFF. For the CDR3, the DNA is TGTGCCAGCAGCCACGGGGACAGGGACACTGAAGCTTTCTTT.

This clonotype was counted at least ten times. The gene calls are TRBV29-1 and TRBJ1-1, with no clear D. Trimming stripped 2 bases from V and 0 bases from J, with 10 bases between. The CDR3 contains 14 residues. Germline V gene data show CDR1 as SQVTM and CDR2 as ANQGSEA. CDR3 loop: CSVESGEMNTEAFF. Written as DNA, the CDR3 is TGCAGCGTTGAAAGTGGGGAGATGAACACTGAAGCTTTCTTT.

This clonotype was recorded many times. The J gene is TRBJ2-2, the V gene TRBV28, with D unclear. The CDR3 is 13 residues long. From germline, CDR1 is MDHEN and CDR2 SYDVKM. Trimming took 11 bases from V and 2 from J, leaving 12 bases between them. CDR3 in amino acids: CAGLSPNTGELFF. As DNA, the CDR3 is TGTGCCGGGCTGAGCCCAAACACCGGGGAGCTGTTTTTT.

This clonotype occurred many times. The chain carries TRBV28 and TRBJ1-5, with a weak D call TRBD1 (6 bases). The CDR3 sequence is 14 residues long. V was shortened by 10 bases and J by 2 bases, with 15 bases between the two germline ends. CDR1 and CDR2 (germline): MDHEN, SYDVKM. CDR3 protein: CAIRGGGGNQPQHF. The CDR3 coding sequence is TGTGCCATCCGGGGGGGGGGCGGCAATCAGCCCCAGCATTTT. Combining the CDR3 with reference TRBV28 and TRBJ1-5 gives the whole variable domain DVKVTQSSRYLVKRTGEKVFLECVQDMDHENMFWYRQDPGLGLRLIYFSYDVKMKEKGDIPEGYSVSREKKERFSLILESASTNQTSMYLCAIRGGGGNQPQHFGDGTRLSIL.

This clonotype came up many times. The chain links TRBV9 to TRBJ1-6; no firm D call. Trimming took off 2 bases at V and 11 bases at J, with 8 bases between the two ends. Looked up from germline, CDR1 is SGDLS and CDR2 is YYNGEE. The CDR3 totals 12 residues. CDR3: CASSVANTPLHF. CDR3 sequence (DNA): TGTGCCAGCAGCGTGGCCAATACACCCCTCCACTTT.

This clonotype was found many times. This chain joins TRBV10-3 and TRBJ2-6; D may match TRBD1 or TRBD2 (5 bases each). From germline, CDR1 is ENHRY and CDR2 SYGVKD. The ends were cut back, 2 bases at V and 3 bases at J, with 8 bases in the middle. This CDR3 is built from 15 residues. In DNA form, the CDR3 reads TGTGCCATCAGTGAGGAGGGGAATGGGGCCAACGTCCTGACTTTC. This sequence encodes CAISEEGNGANVLTF.

This clonotype was picked up many times. This sequence joins TRBV7-9 and TRBJ1-1; D is unclear. Germline assignment: CDR1 SEHNR and CDR2 FQNEAQ (reference sequence). Deletions cut 5 bases from V and 0 bases from J, with 13 bases between. The CDR3 covers 15 residues. CDR3 loop: CASSVGRGMNTEAFF. In DNA, the CDR3 is TGTGCCAGCAGCGTTGGGCGGGGAATGAACACTGAAGCTTTCTTT.

This clonotype was observed at least ten times. The V call is TRBV7-2, the J call TRBJ2-3, with D perhaps matching TRBD1 or TRBD2 (6 bases each). V lost 2 bases to trimming and J lost 7 bases, with 19 bases between them. The germline gives CDR1 SGHTA, CDR2 FQGNSA. The CDR3 length is 16 residues. The CDR3 sequence is CASSLLGGQNLHTQYF. In DNA form, the CDR3 reads TGTGCCAGCAGCTTACTCGGGGGCCAGAATCTTCATACGCAGTATTTT.

This clonotype was recorded many times. The CDR3 DNA sequence: TGTGCCAGCAGTGACCAGACCTACGAGCAGTACGTC. This gives the protein CASSDQTYEQYV. The chain employs TRBV2 and TRBJ2-7; no firm D call. Germline V gene lookup returns CDR1 SNHLY and CDR2 FYNNEI. The V and J ends lost 3 bases and 2 bases respectively, with 5 bases between them. There are 12 residues in the CDR3.

This clonotype was observed at least ten times. V gene TRBV20-1 combines with J gene TRBJ2-1, with 8 bases that match TRBD1. V lost 8 bases to trimming and J lost 6 bases; unmatched junction nucleotides: 9. CDR1 is DFQATT, CDR2 SNEGSKA, per germline (reference sequence). The CDR3 loop spans 13 amino acids. The CDR3 spells CSPGQGGRNEQFF. The CDR3 nucleotides are TGCAGTCCCGGACAGGGCGGGCGCAATGAGCAGTTCTTC.

This clonotype has a count of ten or more. This chain links TRBV7-9 with TRBJ2-1, with D uncertain. Trimming removed 0 bases at V and 3 bases at J, with 15 bases between. Germline CDR1 is SEHNR and CDR2 is FQNEAQ (reference sequence). This CDR3 contains 17 residues. In DNA form, the CDR3 reads TGTGCCAGCAGCTTAGCGCAGAGAAGATCTCACTACAATGAGCAGTTCTTC. It is translated as CASSLAQRRSHYNEQFF.

This clonotype showed up many times. The rearrangement links TRBV20-1 to TRBJ1-2; no clear D gene. CDR1 and CDR2 (germline): DFQATT, SNEGSKA (reference sequence). The CDR3 runs 13 residues. The V gene lost 6 bases and the J gene lost 1 base, with 12 bases spanning the gap. CDR3 protein: CSANNYLNYGYTF. As DNA, the CDR3 is TGCAGTGCGAATAACTACCTTAACTATGGCTACACCTTC.

This clonotype was counted at least ten times. J is TRBJ2-1 and V is TRBV7-8; TRBD1 aligns across 11 bases. V lost 3 bases to trimming and J lost 6 bases; unmatched junction nucleotides: 1. Germline V gene sequence: CDR1 SGHVS, CDR2 FQNEAQ. The CDR3 extends over 14 amino acids. The CDR3 loop reads CASSFGQGANEQFF. The CDR3 DNA reads TGTGCCAGCAGCTTCGGACAGGGGGCCAATGAGCAGTTCTTC.